In its sample, the clone carrying this T cell receptor beta chain ranks as medium-sized (0.01 to 0.1%). What it binds is not known. The CDR3 contains 14 residues. The V gene lost 0 bases and the J gene lost 0 bases, with 6 bases spanning the gap. The germline CDR1 and CDR2 sequences are GTSNPN and SVGIG (reference sequence). Study-wide points: Tumor Treg TCRs overlapped most with tumor naive CD4+ cells.

Semi-nested PCR with Nested Universal Primer A followed constant-region reverse priming of full-length variable regions. TCRdb processed the 5' RACE reads anew with MiXCR; each CDR3 protein has one entry. The sample includes about 10,000 distinct CDR3 sequences, 27% of them seen just once. CD25-based Treg depletion was applied to purified naive CD4+ T cells. The source of this sequence is a female donor with breast cancer. The V call is TRBV30, the J call TRBJ2-1; D gene ambiguous. The sequenced sample was naive CD4+ T cells sorted from a lymph node. Subset reported: naive CD4+ T cells, CD4+CD45RA+CD25-. For the CDR3, the DNA is TGTGCCTGGAGTGTACGAGGCTCCTACAATGAGCAGTTCTTC. Translation: CAWSVRGSYNEQFF.